The sequence of this TCR beta chain was determined in a study of blood T cells in healthy people across ages. A J-beta primer mix and a sample-barcoded 5' primer were used in a second PCR of about 7 to 12 cycles. The authors tagged each cDNA molecule using a template-switch adaptor with 12 random nucleotides. TCRdb reanalysed the 5' RACE reads using MiXCR and keeps one entry per CDR3 protein. The sample includes roughly 500,000 distinct CDR3 sequences, approximately 27% seen only once; the top ten take around a sixth. As regards this clonotype: Its target is unknown.

The sample, 7.5 to 10 milliliters of peripheral blood, was drawn from each donor. The authors isolated at least 6 million PBMCs per sample. Overall study results and limits: Both naive CD4+ cell counts and diversity were greater in long-lived donors than in aged donors.

This sequence originates from a woman between 70 and 85 years old in good health. The material sequenced was blood.

CDR3 nucleotides: TGTGCCATCAGCCAACCTCCGGGACTAGCGGGGACCGGGGAGACCCAGTACTTC. Amino acid sequence: CAISQPPGLAGTGETQYF. The chain combines TRBV10-3 with TRBJ2-5; 13 nucleotides match TRBD2. V gave up 6 bases and J gave up 5 bases; unmatched junction bases: 15. The CDR3 spans 18 residues. Germline CDR1 and CDR2: ENHRY and SYGVKD.